One and the same sample provided the 11 T cell receptor beta chains below, sequenced in a study of cytomegalovirus exposure and HLA in healthy donors. PCR primers comprised 60 Vbeta and 13 Jbeta primers. Produced via immunoSEQ multiplex PCR; TCRdb's table is partial and in-frame only. The sample has 120,000 to 150,000 clones, over 60% seen once. The sequencing input was PBMCs. These receptor sequences come from a man in his forties or fifties in good health and CMV-seropositive.

Only a few counts were recorded for this clone. J is TRBJ1-3 and V is TRBV9; 7 nucleotides match TRBD1. CDR3 length equals 17 residues. With 4 bases clipped from V and 0 bases from J, the junction kept 10 bases outside the gene matches. CDR1 and CDR2 from the germline V gene are SGDLS and YYNGEE. CDR3 DNA sequence: TGTGCCAGCAGCTCTCGGAACAGGGGAGGCTCTGGAAACACCATATATTTT. Its protein is CASSSRNRGGSGNTIYF. The full variable domain, its missing parts supplied by reference TRBV9 and TRBJ1-3, is DSGVTQTPKHLITATGQRVTLRCSPRSGDLSVYWYQQSLDQGLQFLIQYYNGEERAKGNILERFSAQQFPDLHSELNLSSLELGDSALYFCASSSRNRGGSGNTIYFGEGSWLTVV.

The rearrangement joins TRBV5-1 to TRBJ2-7; tentative D call: TRBD2 (7 bases). Deletions cut 4 bases from V and 6 bases from J, with 17 bases between. The CDR3 runs 14 residues. CDR1 SGHRS and CDR2 YFSETQ come from the germline V gene. The CDR3 region is CASSHGARGGEQYF. The CDR3 DNA reads as TGCGCCAGCAGCCACGGGGCGAGGGGGGGCGAGCAGTACTTC.

CDR3 sequence reads: CASSLAGQGVPNYGYTF. Written as DNA, the CDR3 is TGTGCCAGCAGCTTAGCGGGACAGGGGGTTCCAAACTATGGCTACACCTTC. The chain couples TRBV11-3 to TRBJ1-2; 11 bases fit TRBD1. CDR3 length equals 17 residues. After removal of 1 base from V and 2 bases from J, the junction contained 6 bases not matched to a gene. Looked up from germline, CDR1 is SGHNT and CDR2 is YENEEA.

J is TRBJ2-1 and V is TRBV7-6; TRBD2 matches at 9 bases. CDR1 is SGHVS and CDR2 is FNYEAQ in the germline V gene. The CDR3 loop spans 15 amino acids. V was pared by 3 bases and J by 5 bases, with 5 bases of the junction left unmatched. In DNA form, the CDR3 reads TGTGCCAGCAGCTTTCTCCTAGCGGGGAACAATGAGCAGTTCTTC. Its translation: CASSFLLAGNNEQFF.

The genes are TRBV4-3 and TRBJ2-2; the D is unclear. Germline CDR1 is LGHNA and CDR2 is YSLEER. The CDR3 consists of 14 residues. V was trimmed by 3 bases and J by 4 bases, leaving 9 bases between them. Here the CDR3 DNA reads TGCGCCAGCAGCCAGGATGAGGTCACCGGGGAGCTGTTTTTT. It codes for CASSQDEVTGELFF.

The rearrangement uses TRBV5-1 and TRBJ2-2, with D maybe TRBD1 (6 bases). Germline V CDR1 and CDR2: SGHRS, YFSETQ. CDR3 length: 16 amino acids. V dropped 0 bases and J dropped 7 bases, with 16 bases sitting between them. CDR3 amino acids: CASSLGAGAFGGELFF. As DNA, the CDR3 is TGCGCCAGCAGCTTGGGGGCAGGGGCCTTTGGCGGGGAGCTGTTTTTT.

The gene calls are TRBV29-1 and TRBJ2-7; 11 positions agree with TRBD1. Germline CDR1 and CDR2: SQVTM and ANQGSEA. The CDR3 consists of 14 residues. After removal of 6 bases from V and 3 bases from J, the junction contained 7 bases not matched to a gene. Written as DNA, the CDR3 is TGCAGCGTGGGAGGGACAGGGGGGAACTACGAGCAGTACTTC. As protein: CSVGGTGGNYEQYF.

The chain joins TRBV29-1 to TRBJ1-2; D gene ambiguous. The CDR3 has 13 residues. Germline V gene lookup returns CDR1 SQVTM and CDR2 ANQGSEA. The V gene lost 6 bases and the J gene lost 2 bases, with 13 bases spanning the gap. CDR3 bases: TGCAGCGTAATAGGCGGAATAAACTATGGCTACACCTTC. Translating it yields CSVIGGINYGYTF.

The rearrangement uses TRBV6-6 and TRBJ2-3; 7 positions agree with TRBD2. Germline V gives CDR1 MNHNY, CDR2 SVGAGI (reference sequence). The CDR3 extends over 16 amino acids. The J segment lost 4 bases and the V segment lost 2 bases, leaving 9 bases of the junction unmatched. The CDR3 region is CASSYPTSTTADTQYF. The CDR3 region has the DNA TGTGCCAGCAGTTACCCGACTAGCACAACGGCAGATACGCAGTATTTT.

This chain joins TRBV2 and TRBJ1-1; D may be TRBD1 (5 bases). Trimming removed 4 bases at V and 0 bases at J, with 15 bases between. Germline V gene sequence: CDR1 SNHLY, CDR2 FYNNEI. CDR3 length: 16 amino acids. DNA for the CDR3: TGTGCCAGCAGTGGGTCGGGAGGGGTACTGAACACTGAAGCTTTCTTT. Protein: CASSGSGGVLNTEAFF.

This chain uses TRBV27 with TRBJ2-1; D is undetermined. Per germline, CDR1 MNHEY and CDR2 SMNVEV (reference sequence). The CDR3 runs to 15 residues. V was pared by 5 bases and J by 6 bases, with 17 bases between. The CDR3 coding sequence is TGTGCCAGCAGTCCGATACCCGACATCCCCAATGAGCAGTTCTTC. This codes for CASSPIPDIPNEQFF.